This T cell receptor beta chain comes out of a study of blood T cell repertoires in COVID-19. Repertoires were generated with immunoSEQ multiplex PCR, while TCRdb's copy carries only in-frame clones and drops some. The sample comprises some 75,000 clones, approximately 84% of which are singletons, and around 13% rests with the top ten. CDR3 size: 11 residues. V dropped 6 bases and J dropped 9 bases, with 12 bases sitting between them. The chain recombines TRBV12-3 or TRBV12-4 with TRBJ2-7, with D perhaps TRBD1 (6 bases). The sample was peripheral blood. The receptor comes from a man in his fifties or sixties with COVID-19, enrolled during active disease. CDR3 DNA sequence: TGTGCCAGCAGACAGGGTGGAGGGCAGTACTTC. This gives the protein CASRQGGGQYF.